One sample yielded the 12 T cell receptor beta chains listed below, sequenced in a study of human CD4 T cells and Enterobacteriaceae. Clones were read by immunoSEQ multiplex PCR, and TCRdb kept only the in-frame ones, dropping some. Here the sample spans about 29,000 clones, 80% to 90% being singletons. Sorting took every CD4+ cell except CD45RA+CCR7+CD95- naive cells, reaching over 98% purity. The sequenced sample consisted of memory CD4+ T cells from blood. The source of these receptors is a human donor in good health.

The chain carries TRBV2 and TRBJ1-5; D gene ambiguous. Trimming removed 2 bases from V and 1 base from J, with 9 bases in between. Germline-derived CDR1 and CDR2 are SNHLY and FYNNEI. This CDR3 spans 15 amino acids. CDR3 in amino acids: CASSESMGSNQPQHF. In nucleotides, the CDR3 is TGTGCCAGCAGTGAATCCATGGGGAGCAATCAGCCCCAGCATTTT.

The chain is built from TRBV6-1 and TRBJ1-5; D remains unclear. The V gene's germline CDR1 is MNHNS and CDR2 SASEGT. V was trimmed by 7 bases and J by 2 bases, leaving 6 bases between them. The CDR3 contains 12 residues. Written as DNA, the CDR3 is TGTGCCAGCACGATAGGCAATCAGCCCCAGCATTTT. Protein product: CASTIGNQPQHF.

The rearrangement joins TRBV5-1 to TRBJ2-7; 9 bases agree with TRBD2. J was trimmed by 4 bases and V by 5 bases; bases with no gene match: 13. Per germline, CDR1 SGHRS and CDR2 YFSETQ. This CDR3 has 16 amino acids. The CDR3 coding sequence is TGCGCCAGCAGGGGGGGTCCTAGCGGGGACATGTACGAGCAGTACTTC. Encoded protein: CASRGGPSGDMYEQYF.

This rearrangement joins TRBV12-5 to TRBJ2-7; 7 bases are a match to TRBD2. Germline V lookup: CDR1 LGHNT, CDR2 FRNRAP. Losses at the gene ends were 5 bases for V and 0 bases for J; bases not matched to a gene: 7. This CDR3 comprises 15 residues. CDR3 sequence (DNA): TGTGCTAGTGGTCGGGAGGCGGGGGTCTCCTACGAGCAGTACTTC. It translates to CASGREAGVSYEQYF.

This chain connects TRBV14 to TRBJ2-4, with 11 bases identical to TRBD2. This CDR3 is built from 15 residues. Germline CDR1 SGHDN, CDR2 FVKESK. Trimming removed 5 bases from V and 7 bases from J; junction bases left unmatched: 7. CDR3 coding DNA: TGTGCCAGCAGCTACCCTAGCGGGGGGCCGAACATTCAGTACTTC. It specifies CASSYPSGGPNIQYF.

The V gene is TRBV4-1, the J gene TRBJ2-4; D is perhaps TRBD2 (6 bases). The germline V and J ends were trimmed by 4 bases and 6 bases, with 25 bases remaining between them. The CDR3 has 18 residues. Germline lookup yields CDR1 MGHRA and CDR2 YSYEKL. The CDR3 DNA sequence: TGCGCCAGCAGCCCGTACCGCCGGGACCCCGGGGGTGGAAACATTCAGTACTTC. Residues: CASSPYRRDPGGGNIQYF.

The gene calls are TRBV11-1 and TRBJ1-5, with D hard to call. The CDR3 contains 13 residues. Trimming removed 3 bases from V and 3 bases from J, with 6 bases in between. Germline V lookup: CDR1 SGHAT, CDR2 FQDESV (reference sequence). This chain's CDR3 is CASSLGNNQPQHF. As DNA, the CDR3 is TGTGCCAGCAGCTTGGGTAACAATCAGCCCCAGCATTTT.

The chain carries TRBV7-3 and TRBJ2-1; D might be TRBD1 or TRBD2, each matching 5 bases. V shed 6 bases and J shed 6 bases, with 15 bases lying between them. Germline lookup yields CDR1 SGHTA and CDR2 FQGTGA. This CDR3 has 14 residues. CDR3 DNA: TGTGCCAGCAGACCCGGGACGGATTTCAATGAGCAGTTCTTC. It translates to CASRPGTDFNEQFF.

The rearrangement uses TRBV4-1 and TRBJ2-7, with D tentatively TRBD2 (5 bases). Trimming left V 1 base short and J 3 bases short, with 13 bases between. Germline CDR1 and CDR2: MGHRA and YSYEKL. This CDR3 comprises 15 residues. CDR3 nucleotide sequence: TGCGCCAGCAGCCAAGGGCAACGAGGGAACTACGAGCAGTACTTC. Amino acid sequence: CASSQGQRGNYEQYF.

This rearrangement joins TRBV4-2 to TRBJ1-5; D not resolved. Germline loops: CDR1 LGHNA, CDR2 YNFKEQ. The CDR3 loop spans 16 amino acids. Trimming stripped 2 bases from V and 0 bases from J, with 11 bases between. The CDR3 region is CASSQQKSVSNQPQHF. CDR3 in DNA: TGTGCCAGCAGCCAACAGAAATCGGTTAGCAATCAGCCCCAGCATTTT.

The V call is TRBV10-3, the J call TRBJ2-1, with D tentatively TRBD1 or TRBD2 (5 bases each). Trimming pared 0 bases from V and 6 bases from J, leaving 12 bases between. The CDR3 runs to 15 residues. Germline loops: CDR1 ENHRY, CDR2 SYGVKD. Here the CDR3 DNA reads TGTGCCATCAGTGAGTCCGACAGCGGTGTCAATGAGCAGTTCTTC. It is translated as CAISESDSGVNEQFF.

J is TRBJ1-2 and V is TRBV6-1; 7 nucleotides align to TRBD1. Germline trimming cut 6 bases from V and 7 bases from J; bases unmatched to any gene: 11. The CDR3 runs 14 residues. Germline-derived CDR1 and CDR2 are MNHNS and SASEGT. The DNA of the CDR3 is TGTGCCAGCAGCCAGTCGACAGGGTTCACTGGCTACACCTTC. It specifies CASSQSTGFTGYTF.